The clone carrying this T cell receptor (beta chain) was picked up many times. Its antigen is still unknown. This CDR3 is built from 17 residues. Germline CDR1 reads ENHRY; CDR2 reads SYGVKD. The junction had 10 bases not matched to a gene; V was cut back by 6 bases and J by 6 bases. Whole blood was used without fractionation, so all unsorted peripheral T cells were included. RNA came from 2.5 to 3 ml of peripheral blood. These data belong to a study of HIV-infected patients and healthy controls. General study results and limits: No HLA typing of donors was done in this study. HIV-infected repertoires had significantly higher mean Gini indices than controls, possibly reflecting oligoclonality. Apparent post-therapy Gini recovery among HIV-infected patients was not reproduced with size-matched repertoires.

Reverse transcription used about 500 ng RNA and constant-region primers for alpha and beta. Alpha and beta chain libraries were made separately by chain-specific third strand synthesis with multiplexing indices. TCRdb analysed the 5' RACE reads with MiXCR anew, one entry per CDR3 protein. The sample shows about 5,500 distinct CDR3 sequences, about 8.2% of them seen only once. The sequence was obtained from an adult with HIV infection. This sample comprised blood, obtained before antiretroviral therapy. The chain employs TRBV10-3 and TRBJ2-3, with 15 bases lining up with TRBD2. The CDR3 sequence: CAIRRGLAGGSSDTQYF. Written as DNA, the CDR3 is TGTGCCATCAGGAGAGGACTAGCGGGGGGGTCCTCCGATACGCAGTATTTT.